The clone carrying this TCR beta chain was seen ten or more times. The antigen remains undetermined. These data belong to a study of T cells in Graves' hyperthyroidism and ophthalmopathy. Study results and caveats: A model built on 13 V-J features separated ophthalmopathy from stable hyperthyroidism.

Based on clinical symptoms, serum thyroxine and TRAb, thyroid ultrasound and orbital computed tomography, diagnoses were reached. V lost 6 bases to trimming and J lost 7 bases, with 21 bases between them. This CDR3 spans 15 amino acids. Germline V lookup: CDR1 MDHEN, CDR2 SYDVKM. From RNA transcripts, TCR beta CDR3 regions were amplified. The primer set for the first-round RT-PCR of the TCR CDR3 was HTBI. TCRdb re-called the multiplex PCR reads through MiXCR, storing one row per CDR3 protein. Of more than 300,000 distinct CDR3 sequences detected, approximately 13% appear once; the ten largest clones hold around 23%.

The specimen was blood. The sequence came from a woman in her twenties or thirties with Graves' hyperthyroidism. This chain uses TRBV28 with TRBJ2-5; D ambiguous. The CDR3 loop is CASSRKTGRGGTQYF. In nucleotides, the CDR3 is TGTGCCAGCAGCCGTAAGACCGGACGCGGCGGGACCCAGTACTTC.